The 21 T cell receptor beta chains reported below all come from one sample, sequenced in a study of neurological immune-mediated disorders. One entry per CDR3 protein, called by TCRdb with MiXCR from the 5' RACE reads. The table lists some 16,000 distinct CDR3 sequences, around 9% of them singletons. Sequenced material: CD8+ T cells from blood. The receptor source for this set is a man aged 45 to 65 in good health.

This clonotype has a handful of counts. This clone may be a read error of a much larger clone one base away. The CDR3: CASSQDPTGSYEHYF. In nucleotides, the CDR3 is TGTGCCAGCAGCCAAGATCCCACTGGTTCCTACGAGCATTACTTC. V and J are TRBV4-2 and TRBJ2-7, with no clear D. In germline, CDR1 is LGHNA, CDR2 YNFKEQ. There are 15 residues in the CDR3.

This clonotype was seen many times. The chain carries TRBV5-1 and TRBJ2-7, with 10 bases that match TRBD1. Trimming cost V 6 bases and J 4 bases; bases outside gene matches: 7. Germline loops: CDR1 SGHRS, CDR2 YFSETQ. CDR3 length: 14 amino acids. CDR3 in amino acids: CASTKDRGNYEQYF. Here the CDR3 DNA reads TGCGCCAGCACCAAGGACAGGGGGAATTACGAGCAGTACTTC.

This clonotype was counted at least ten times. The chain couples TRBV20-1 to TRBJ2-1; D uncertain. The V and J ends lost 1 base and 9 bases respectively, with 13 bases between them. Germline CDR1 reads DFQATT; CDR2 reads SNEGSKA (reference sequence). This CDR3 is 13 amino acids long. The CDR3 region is CSARAGLSAEQFF. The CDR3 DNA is TGCAGTGCTAGAGCGGGTCTATCCGCTGAGCAGTTCTTC.

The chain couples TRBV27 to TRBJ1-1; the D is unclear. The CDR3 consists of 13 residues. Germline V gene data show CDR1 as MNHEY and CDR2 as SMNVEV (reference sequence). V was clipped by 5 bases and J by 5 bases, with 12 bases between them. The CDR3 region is CASSPGWQTEAFF. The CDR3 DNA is TGTGCCAGCAGTCCAGGATGGCAGACTGAAGCTTTCTTT.

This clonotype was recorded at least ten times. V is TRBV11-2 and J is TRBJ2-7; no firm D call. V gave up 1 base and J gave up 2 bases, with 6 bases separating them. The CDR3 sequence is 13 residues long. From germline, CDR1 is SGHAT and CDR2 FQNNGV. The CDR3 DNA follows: TGTGCCAGCAGCTTAGCTGGGACCTACGAGCAGTACTTC. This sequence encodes CASSLAGTYEQYF.

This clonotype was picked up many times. The CDR3 bases are TGCGCCAGCAGCCAAGGAACGCGACAGGGTCAAGAGACCCAGTACTTC. This codes for CASSQGTRQGQETQYF. The chain recombines TRBV4-1 with TRBJ2-5, with TRBD1 matching 7 bases. After removal of 1 base from V and 2 bases from J, the junction contained 7 bases not matched to a gene. The CDR3 length is 16 residues. In germline, CDR1 is MGHRA, CDR2 YSYEKL.

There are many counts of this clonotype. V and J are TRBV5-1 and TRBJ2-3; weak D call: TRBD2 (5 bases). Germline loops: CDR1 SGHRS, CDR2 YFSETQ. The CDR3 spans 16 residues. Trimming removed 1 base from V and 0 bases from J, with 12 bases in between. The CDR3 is CASSLSGYASTDTQYF. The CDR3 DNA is TGCGCCAGCAGCTTGAGCGGTTACGCTAGCACAGATACGCAGTATTTT.

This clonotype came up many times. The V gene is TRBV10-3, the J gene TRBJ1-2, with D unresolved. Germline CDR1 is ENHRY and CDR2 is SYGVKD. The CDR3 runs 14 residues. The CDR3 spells CASSQPGGNYGYTF. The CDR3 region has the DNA TGTGCTAGCTCGCAGCCGGGAGGTAACTATGGCTACACCTTC.

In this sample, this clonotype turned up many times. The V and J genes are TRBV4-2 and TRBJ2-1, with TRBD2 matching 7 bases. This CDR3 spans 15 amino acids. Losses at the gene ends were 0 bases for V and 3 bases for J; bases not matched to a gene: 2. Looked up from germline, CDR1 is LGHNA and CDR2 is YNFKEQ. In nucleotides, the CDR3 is TGTGCCAGCAGCCAAGATCGGGAGGTCTACAATGAGCAGTTCTTC. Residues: CASSQDREVYNEQFF.

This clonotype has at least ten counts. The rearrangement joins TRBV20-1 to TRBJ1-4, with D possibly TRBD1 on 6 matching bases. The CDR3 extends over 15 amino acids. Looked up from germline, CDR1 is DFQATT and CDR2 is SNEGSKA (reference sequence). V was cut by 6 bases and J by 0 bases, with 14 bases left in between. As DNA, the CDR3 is TGCAGTGCCTGGGGGCAGGATGCAACTAATGAAAAACTGTTTTTT. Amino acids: CSAWGQDATNEKLFF.

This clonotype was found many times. The CDR3 nucleotides read TGCGCCAGCAGCCAAGATAGGGCGGCCTACGAGCAGTACTTC. Amino acids: CASSQDRAAYEQYF. The rearrangement joins TRBV4-3 to TRBJ2-7; no reliable D call. The germline V and J ends were trimmed by 0 bases and 2 bases, with 8 bases remaining between them. The germline gives CDR1 LGHNA, CDR2 YSLEER. The CDR3 consists of 14 residues.

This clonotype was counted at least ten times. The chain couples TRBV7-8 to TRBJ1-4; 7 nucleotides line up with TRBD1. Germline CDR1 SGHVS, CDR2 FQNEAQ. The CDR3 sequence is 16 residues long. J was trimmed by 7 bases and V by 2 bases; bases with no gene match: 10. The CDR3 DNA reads TGTGCCAGCAGCTTAACATCACAGGGGATGGGTGAAAAACTGTTTTTT. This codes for CASSLTSQGMGEKLFF.

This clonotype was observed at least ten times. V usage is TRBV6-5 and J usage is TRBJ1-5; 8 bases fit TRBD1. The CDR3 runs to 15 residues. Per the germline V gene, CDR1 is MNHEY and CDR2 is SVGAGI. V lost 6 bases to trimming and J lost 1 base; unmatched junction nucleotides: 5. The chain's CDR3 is CASSTTGGSNQPQHF. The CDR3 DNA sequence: TGTGCCAGCAGCACTACAGGGGGAAGCAATCAGCCCCAGCATTTT.

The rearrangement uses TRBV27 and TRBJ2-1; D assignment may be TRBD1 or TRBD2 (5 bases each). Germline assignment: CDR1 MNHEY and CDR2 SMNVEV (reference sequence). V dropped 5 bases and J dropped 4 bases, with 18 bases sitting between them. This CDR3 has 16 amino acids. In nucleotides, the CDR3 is TGTGCCAGCAGTCTGACCGGGACCCCCCCGTACAATGAGCAGTTCTTC. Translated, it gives CASSLTGTPPYNEQFF.

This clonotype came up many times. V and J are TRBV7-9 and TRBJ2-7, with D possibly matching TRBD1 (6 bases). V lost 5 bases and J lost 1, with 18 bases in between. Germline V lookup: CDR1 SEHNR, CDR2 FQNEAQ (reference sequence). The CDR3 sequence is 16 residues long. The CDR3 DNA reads TGTGCCAGCAGCCGGTCCACAGGGTATTCGTCCTACGAGCAGTACTTC. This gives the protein CASSRSTGYSSYEQYF.

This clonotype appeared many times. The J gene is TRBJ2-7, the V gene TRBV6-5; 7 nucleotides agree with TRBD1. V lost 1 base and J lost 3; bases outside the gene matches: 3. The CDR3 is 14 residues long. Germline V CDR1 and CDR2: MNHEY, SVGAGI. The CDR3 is CASSYYRTGYEQYF. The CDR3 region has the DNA TGTGCCAGCAGTTACTACAGGACAGGCTACGAGCAGTACTTC.

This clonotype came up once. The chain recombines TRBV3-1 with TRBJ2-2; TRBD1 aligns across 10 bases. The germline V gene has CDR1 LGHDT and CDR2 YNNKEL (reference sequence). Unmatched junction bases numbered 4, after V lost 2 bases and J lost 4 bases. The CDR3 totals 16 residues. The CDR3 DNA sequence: TGTGCCAGCAGCCAAATGAGGACAGGGGGCACCGGGGAGCTGTTTTTT. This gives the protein CASSQMRTGGTGELFF.

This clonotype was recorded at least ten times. The CDR3 region is CASSYFSQSEVNVLTF. The CDR3 bases are TGTGCCAGCAGTTACTTTTCTCAGTCGGAGGTCAACGTCCTGACTTTC. V and J are TRBV6-2 or TRBV6-3 and TRBJ2-6, with a tentative D call TRBD2 (5 bases). This CDR3 has 16 amino acids. CDR1 and CDR2 from the germline V gene are MNHEY and SVGEGT. V was cut by 1 base and J by 9 bases, with 16 bases left in between.

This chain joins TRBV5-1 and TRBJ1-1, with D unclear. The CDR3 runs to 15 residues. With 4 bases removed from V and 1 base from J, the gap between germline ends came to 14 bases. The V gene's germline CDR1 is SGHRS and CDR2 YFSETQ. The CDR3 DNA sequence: TGCGCCAGCAGCCGGGTAGGCGAGAAGAACACTGAAGCTTTCTTT. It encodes CASSRVGEKNTEAFF.

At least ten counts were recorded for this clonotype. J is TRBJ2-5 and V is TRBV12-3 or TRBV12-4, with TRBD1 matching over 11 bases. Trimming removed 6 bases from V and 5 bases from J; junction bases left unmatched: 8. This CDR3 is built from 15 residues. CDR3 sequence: CASRPGQGGRETQYF. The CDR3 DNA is TGTGCCAGCAGACCGGGACAGGGGGGACGGGAGACCCAGTACTTC.

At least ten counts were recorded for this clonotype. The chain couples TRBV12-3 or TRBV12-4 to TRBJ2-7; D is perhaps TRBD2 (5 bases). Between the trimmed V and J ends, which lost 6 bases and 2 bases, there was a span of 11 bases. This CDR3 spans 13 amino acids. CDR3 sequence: CASSYGITYEQYF. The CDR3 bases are TGTGCCAGCAGCTACGGGATTACCTACGAGCAGTACTTC.